Below are 23 T cell receptor beta chains sequenced from a single sample in a study of T cells in Graves' hyperthyroidism and ophthalmopathy (dated 2019 in TCRdb). Libraries came from multiplex PCR. The run used an Illumina HiSeq 2000. TCR beta CDR3 regions were amplified from RNA transcripts. The TCR CDR3 was subjected to a first round of RT-PCR using the HTBI primer set and the Qiagen OneStep RT-PCR kit. TCRdb cleaned the public reads at Q25 with fastp, built clones with MiXCR and kept in-frame beta chains. Every CDR3 protein is listed once, alongside the most common genes and DNA of its rows. The sample has about 640,000 distinct CDR3 sequences on record, around 21% of them singletons. In total, the top ten clones hold 30% to 40% of the sample. The sample comprised blood. These receptors originate from a man under 40 with Graves' ophthalmopathy.

This chain links TRBV27 with TRBJ1-4; the match to TRBD1 covers 7 bases. Looked up from germline, CDR1 is MNHEY and CDR2 is SMNVEV (reference sequence). The V segment lost 5 bases and the J segment 8 bases; nucleotides outside the gene matches: 11. The CDR3 is 15 amino acids. CDR3 amino acids: CASSRGGRFPEKLFF. CDR3 bases: TGTGCCAGCAGTCGAGGGGGCAGGTTTCCCGAAAAACTGTTTTTT. Full variable domain (outside the CDR3, taken from reference TRBV27 and TRBJ1-4): EAQVTQNPRYLITVTGKKLTVTCSQNMNHEYMSWYRQDPGLGLRQIYYSMNVEVTDKGDVPEGYKVSRKEKRNFPLILESPSPNQTSLYFCASSRGGRFPEKLFFGSGTQLSVL.

This clonotype turned up a few times. The rearrangement uses TRBV7-8 and TRBJ1-3, with TRBD1 as a possible D gene (5 bases). There are 15 residues in the CDR3. V lost 5 bases and J lost 0, with 11 bases in between. Germline values: CDR1 SGHVS, CDR2 FQNEAQ. DNA of the CDR3: TGTGCCAGCAGCGCGGACACCTTCTCTGGAAACACCATATATTTT. Protein: CASSADTFSGNTIYF.

The sample holds many counts of this clonotype. V gene TRBV12-3 or TRBV12-4 combines with J gene TRBJ2-7; D gene uncertain. Between the trimmed V and J ends, which lost 1 base and 4 bases, there was a span of 5 bases. The CDR3 contains 12 residues. The CDR3 protein is CASSLGRYEQYF. CDR3 nucleotides: TGTGCCAGCAGTTTAGGGCGGTACGAGCAGTACTTC.

This chain joins TRBV19 and TRBJ1-5; 9 bases map to TRBD1. The length of the CDR3 is 16 residues. In germline, CDR1 is LNHDA, CDR2 SQIVND (reference sequence). The V and J ends lost 2 bases and 9 bases, in that order; junction bases with no gene match: 11. DNA for the CDR3: TGTGCCAGTAGTATATCGTCCGGGACAGGGCTCCTGCCCCAGCATTTT. Its protein is CASSISSGTGLLPQHF.

This clonotype was counted many times. The CDR3 reads CASSSLVNEQYF. The CDR3 nucleotides are TGTGCCAGCAGCTCCCTCGTCAACGAGCAGTACTTC. The chain links TRBV7-9 to TRBJ2-7; D gene uncertain. Per the germline V gene, CDR1 is SEHNR and CDR2 is FQNEAQ (reference sequence). V lost 4 bases to trimming and J lost 5 bases, with 9 bases between them. The CDR3 is 12 amino acids.

This clonotype was recorded at least ten times. The V and J genes are TRBV12-3 or TRBV12-4 and TRBJ2-7; D perhaps matches TRBD1 (6 bases). The CDR3 runs to 12 residues. The ends were cut back, 6 bases at V and 9 bases at J, with 15 bases in the middle. CDR3 DNA sequence: TGTGCCAGCAGCCTCGGGACACCGGCGCAGTACTTC. Its protein is CASSLGTPAQYF.

In its sample, this clonotype was seen a few times. The chain couples TRBV10-3 to TRBJ2-7, with 9 positions matching TRBD1. Germline CDR1 ENHRY, CDR2 SYGVKD. There are 16 residues in the CDR3. V dropped 3 bases and J dropped 0; count of bases not matched to a gene: 6. The CDR3 DNA reads TGTGCCATCAGTGATCCCGGGACAGGGACCTCCTACGAGCAGTACTTC. It is translated as CAISDPGTGTSYEQYF.

The J gene is TRBJ1-4, the V gene TRBV6-1; unclear D gene. V dropped 3 bases and J dropped 8 bases, with 7 bases sitting between them. Germline loops: CDR1 MNHNS, CDR2 SASEGT. The CDR3 runs 12 residues. The DNA of the CDR3 is TGTGCCAGCAGTGACCCTTCGGAAAAACTGTTTTTT. It codes for CASSDPSEKLFF.

V and J are TRBV5-1 and TRBJ2-2, with 10 nucleotides matching TRBD2. V lost 2 bases to trimming and J lost 5 bases; unmatched junction nucleotides: 3. The CDR3 totals 15 residues. Germline values: CDR1 SGHRS, CDR2 YFSETQ. The CDR3 DNA reads TGCGCCAGCAGCTTAACTAGCGGGACGACCGGGGAGCTGTTTTTT. This gives the protein CASSLTSGTTGELFF.

This clonotype was seen a few times. This rearrangement joins TRBV29-1 to TRBJ1-1, with 7 bases matching TRBD1. CDR3 length: 13 amino acids. The germline V gene encodes CDR1 SQVTM and CDR2 ANQGSEA. V trimming: 0 bases; J trimming: 5 bases; junction bases outside the gene matches: 3. CDR3 DNA sequence: TGCAGCGTTGAAGATGGACAGGTAACTGAAGCTTTCTTT. Its protein product is CSVEDGQVTEAFF.

The V and J genes are TRBV11-2 and TRBJ2-7, with D unresolved. V was pared by 4 bases and J by 7 bases, with 14 bases between. Germline CDR1 is SGHAT and CDR2 is FQNNGV. The CDR3 is 13 residues long. The CDR3 region is CASSSGPQSEQYF. CDR3 bases: TGTGCCAGCAGCTCTGGGCCCCAGTCGGAGCAGTACTTC.

This clonotype was detected ten times or more. The chain is built from TRBV7-2 and TRBJ2-2, with 13 bases lining up with TRBD2. The CDR3 loop spans 19 amino acids. CDR1 is SGHTA, CDR2 FQGNSA, per germline. Trimming removed 6 bases from V and 3 bases from J; junction bases left unmatched: 13. The CDR3, as DNA: TGTGCCAGCAGAACGGGACTAGCGGGGCGCATTGGGGACACCGGGGAGCTGTTTTTT. It codes for CASRTGLAGRIGDTGELFF.

This clonotype was seen a few times. The chain recombines TRBV6-6 with TRBJ1-2; a possible D gene is TRBD1 (5 bases). Trimming stripped 2 bases from V and 0 bases from J, with 10 bases between. The CDR3 extends over 15 amino acids. In germline, CDR1 is MNHNY, CDR2 SVGAGI (reference sequence). CDR3 amino acids: CASSYDSWANYGYTF. Written as DNA, the CDR3 is TGTGCCAGCAGTTACGACAGTTGGGCTAACTATGGCTACACCTTC.

This clonotype was counted ten times or more. The J gene is TRBJ2-7, the V gene TRBV5-1, with D hard to call. Germline V gene sequence: CDR1 SGHRS, CDR2 YFSETQ. The V gene lost 0 bases and the J gene lost 0 bases, with 10 bases spanning the gap. The CDR3 consists of 15 residues. The CDR3 DNA follows: TGCGCCAGCAGCTTGGGCACCGCGGCCTCCTACGAGCAGTACTTC. This gives the protein CASSLGTAASYEQYF.

This clonotype was observed at least ten times. This chain uses TRBV28 with TRBJ2-1; 8 bases fit TRBD2. CDR1 and CDR2 (germline): MDHEN, SYDVKM. The CDR3 totals 15 residues. V lost 5 bases, J lost 3 bases, and 6 bases stayed unmatched. CDR3 sequence reads: CASSIPGLVYNEQFF. The DNA of the CDR3 is TGTGCCAGCAGTATACCGGGACTAGTCTACAATGAGCAGTTCTTC.

This clonotype was seen many times. The V call is TRBV3-1, the J call TRBJ2-3; a weak D match, TRBD2 (5 bases). CDR3 size: 15 residues. V shed 1 base and J shed 0 bases, with 8 bases lying between them. Germline values: CDR1 LGHDT, CDR2 YNNKEL (reference sequence). For the CDR3, the DNA is TGTGCCAGCAGCCAAGGTGGGAGAAGCACAGATACGCAGTATTTT. Encoded protein: CASSQGGRSTDTQYF.

This clonotype was counted many times. The J gene is TRBJ1-1, the V gene TRBV11-2; D is ambiguous. This CDR3 is 14 amino acids long. The V end lost 2 bases, the J end lost 3 bases, and 10 bases lay between the germline ends. Germline V gene data show CDR1 as SGHAT and CDR2 as FQNNGV. CDR3 region: CASSLTPADTEAFF. The CDR3 nucleotides read TGTGCCAGCAGCTTAACACCGGCAGACACTGAAGCTTTCTTT.

The chain combines TRBV12-3 or TRBV12-4 with TRBJ2-3; D gene unclear. V was clipped by 3 bases and J by 3 bases, with 7 bases between them. This CDR3 region has 13 residues. The CDR3 region has the DNA TGTGCCAGCAGTTTTCACGGAACAGATACGCAGTATTTT. It specifies CASSFHGTDTQYF.

As to this clonotype: With a much larger clone just one base away, this may be a read error. This sequence joins TRBV11-2 and TRBJ2-1, with no clear D. The end of the DNA fits TRBJ2-7 better, so the J call may be wrong. Germline loops: CDR1 SGHAT, CDR2 FQNNGV. The CDR3 loop spans 13 amino acids. CDR3 amino acids: CASSLSLDNEQYF. Here the CDR3 DNA reads TGTGCCAGCAGCTTAAGTCTAGACAATGAGCAGTACTTC.

Only one count was recorded for this clonotype. The rearrangement uses TRBV11-2 and TRBJ2-7; the match to TRBD2 covers 10 bases. Germline loops: CDR1 SGHAT, CDR2 FQNNGV. V dropped 5 bases and J dropped 4; count of bases not matched to a gene: 17. This CDR3 is 18 amino acids long. The CDR3: CASSISGQGASGRYEQYF. As DNA, the CDR3 is TGTGCCAGCAGCATTAGCGGTCAGGGGGCTAGCGGGAGATACGAGCAGTACTTC.

This clonotype has a handful of counts. The chain carries TRBV7-3 and TRBJ2-5, with unresolved D. Germline V CDR1 and CDR2: SGHTA, FQGTGA. V gave up 5 bases and J gave up 3 bases, with 10 bases separating them. This CDR3 is 13 amino acids long. CDR3 in amino acids: CASSNEDEETQYF. The CDR3 DNA reads TGTGCCAGCAGCAACGAGGACGAAGAGACCCAGTACTTC.

This clonotype was seen a few times. The chain combines TRBV4-3 with TRBJ2-3; unclear D gene. The germline gives CDR1 LGHNA, CDR2 YSLEER. Trimming removed 2 bases at V and 2 bases at J, with 8 bases between. CDR3 length equals 14 residues. Here the CDR3 reads CASSQSDNTDTQYF. DNA of the CDR3: TGCGCCAGCAGCCAATCCGACAACACAGATACGCAGTATTTT.

This clonotype turned up a few times. V usage is TRBV7-8 and J usage is TRBJ2-7, with 8 positions matching TRBD2. V lost 1 base and J lost 5; bases outside the gene matches: 22. This CDR3 region has 20 residues. From germline, CDR1 is SGHVS and CDR2 FQNEAQ. CDR3 bases: TGTGCCAGCAGCTTAGATCTGTATTTCTCCCGGCGGACTAGCTTCGACGAGCAGTACTTC. It is translated as CASSLDLYFSRRTSFDEQYF.